The rows below give T cell receptor beta chains drawn from one sample of a study of beta chain features in type 1 diabetes. Only in-frame clones appear in the TCRdb table, and some are missing; sequencing was by immunoSEQ multiplex PCR. The table has hundreds of thousands of clones, around 16% seen once. The sequenced sample was naive CD4+ T cells from blood. The receptors originated from a man aged 18-30 years in good health. The CDR3 runs from the conserved cysteine through the conserved F or W. A D gene is named only where the DNA matches it firmly. Part of the rows lack a size; the others show once, few, many or a class for expanded clones.

D gene,clone size,J gene,V gene,CDR3 protein,CDR3 DNA
TRBD2,few,TRBJ2-7,TRBV29-1,CSVEDGTSGGRGPYEQYF,TGCAGCGTTGAAGACGGGACCTCGGGGGGGAGAGGCCCCTACGAGCAGTACTTC
TRBD2,-,TRBJ2-1,TRBV10-3,CAISEGRLAGRDDEQFF,TGTGCCATCAGTGAGGGCCGACTAGCGGGCCGGGATGATGAGCAGTTCTTC
TRBD2,-,TRBJ2-1,TRBV5-4,CASSLNPLAGPGYNEQFF,TGTGCCAGCAGCTTAAATCCACTAGCGGGACCCGGCTACAATGAGCAGTTCTTC
-,-,TRBJ1-2,TRBV6-6,CASSLGDNYGYTF,TGTGCCAGCTCCCTCGGGGATAACTATGGCTACACCTTC
-,few,TRBJ2-1,TRBV18,CASSPRRLGEYEQFF,TGTGCCAGCTCACCAAGACGGTTAGGGGAGTATGAGCAGTTCTTC
-,few,TRBJ2-3,TRBV7-8,CASSFRRVGATDTQYF,TGTGCCAGCAGCTTTAGAAGGGTTGGGGCCACAGATACGCAGTATTTT
-,-,TRBJ2-5,TRBV18,CASSPGVGETQYF,TGTGCCAGCTCACCAGGAGTTGGGGAGACCCAGTACTTC
-,-,TRBJ1-2,TRBV14,CASSQDPRPFTF,TGTGCCAGCAGCCAAGATCCGCGGCCCTTTACCTTC
-,-,TRBJ2-4,TRBV7-9,CASSFLYGDIQYF,TGTGCCAGCAGCTTCCTCTACGGCGACATTCAGTACTTC
-,-,TRBJ2-5,TRBV4-2,CASSRTQETQYF,TGTGCCAGCAGCCGGACGCAAGAGACCCAGTACTTC
-,once,TRBJ2-1,TRBV28,CASSNLGLLGNNEQFF,TGTGCCAGCAGTAATCTAGGACTCTTAGGTAACAATGAGCAGTTCTTC
-,-,TRBJ1-1,TRBV12-5,CASGLMAGLNTEAFF,TGTGCTAGTGGTTTGATGGCAGGCTTGAACACTGAAGCTTTCTTT
TRBD2,-,TRBJ2-2,TRBV28,CASSFPSTSGRGRKGRITGELFF,TGTGCCAGCAGTTTCCCCTCGACTAGCGGGAGAGGGAGGAAAGGCCGAATCACCGGGGAGCTGTTTTTT
TRBD1,few,TRBJ2-4,TRBV19,CASSSGQGNIQYF,TGTGCCAGTAGTTCCGGACAGGGAAACATTCAGTACTTC
TRBD1,few,TRBJ1-1,TRBV30,CAWKGNGGTGGRTEAFF,TGTGCCTGGAAGGGCAATGGTGGGACAGGGGGGAGGACTGAAGCTTTCTTT
-,few,TRBJ2-1,TRBV5-1,CASSLRNEQFF,TGCGCCAGCAGCTTACGTAATGAGCAGTTCTTC
-,-,TRBJ2-4,TRBV9,CASSVDPGNIQYF,TGTGCCAGCAGCGTAGACCCTGGGAACATTCAGTACTTC
TRBD1,-,TRBJ2-4,TRBV28,CASSRDRVGKNIQYF,TGTGCCAGCAGCCGAGACAGGGTTGGCAAAAACATTCAGTACTTC
TRBD2,few,TRBJ2-3,TRBV19,CASQAGVSSGTQYF,TGTGCCAGTCAAGCGGGAGTAAGTTCGGGTACGCAGTATTTT
TRBD2,few,TRBJ2-3,TRBV11-1,CASTSSGRAEDTQYF,TGTGCCAGCACCTCCAGCGGGAGGGCCGAGGATACGCAGTATTTT
TRBD2,-,TRBJ2-1,TRBV5-1,CASSLGTSVYNEQFF,TGCGCCAGCAGCTTGGGGACTAGCGTATACAATGAGCAGTTCTTC
TRBD2,many,TRBJ2-1,TRBV19,CASSGFLAAQFF,TGTGCCAGTAGTGGCTTTCTAGCGGCACAGTTCTTC
-,few,TRBJ1-3,TRBV2,CASSADRTLSSGNTIYF,TGTGCCAGCAGTGCCGACAGGACACTAAGCTCTGGAAACACCATATATTTT
-,few,TRBJ1-2,TRBV2,CASKPFFGYTF,TGTGCCAGCAAGCCTTTCTTTGGCTACACCTTC
-,-,TRBJ2-3,TRBV7-3,CASSLGQGFDTQYF,TGTGCCAGCAGCTTAGGCCAGGGTTTCGATACGCAGTATTTT
-,many,TRBJ2-1,TRBV21-1,CASRRGSYNEQFF,TGTGCCAGCAGGAGAGGCTCCTACAATGAGCAGTTCTTC
TRBD1,-,TRBJ2-5,TRBV27,CASSLLGTGRRGETQYF,TGTGCCAGCAGTTTATTGGGGACAGGGAGAAGAGGGGAGACCCAGTACTTC
TRBD1,few,TRBJ1-2,TRBV25-1,CASSPGGKVGGYTF,TGTGCCAGCAGTCCAGGGGGCAAGGTTGGTGGCTACACCTTC
-,few,TRBJ1-1,TRBV6-1,CASSGTGAFF,TGTGCCAGCAGCGGGACCGGGGCTTTCTTT
-,-,TRBJ1-5,TRBV28,CASIKSGLWQPQHF,TGTGCCAGCATCAAAAGTGGGTTGTGGCAGCCCCAGCATTTT
-,-,TRBJ1-1,TRBV18,CASSVANTEAFF,TGTGCCAGCTCAGTCGCGAACACTGAAGCTTTCTTT
TRBD1,few,TRBJ2-5,TRBV4-3,CASSQGPDRGMETQYF,TGCGCCAGCAGCCAAGGGCCGGACAGGGGGATGGAGACCCAGTACTTC
-,few,TRBJ2-3,TRBV12-5,CASGLAVATDTQYF,TGTGCTAGTGGTTTGGCGGTAGCCACAGATACGCAGTATTTT
TRBD1,-,TRBJ1-2,TRBV13,CASSLRRTGGKGYTF,TGTGCCAGCAGCTTAAGGCGGACAGGGGGCAAAGGCTACACCTTC
-,few,TRBJ1-1,TRBV6-6,CASRNHFNTEAFF,TGTGCCAGCAGAAACCATTTTAACACTGAAGCTTTCTTT
TRBD1,few,TRBJ2-7,TRBV28,CASKGRQGADEQYF,TGTGCCAGCAAGGGTAGACAGGGGGCGGACGAGCAGTACTTC
-,-,TRBJ1-5,TRBV2,CASSVNPRGNQPQHF,TGTGCCAGCAGTGTAAATCCCCGAGGTAATCAGCCCCAGCATTTT
-,-,TRBJ2-2,TRBV28,CASSLYSAVGELFF,TGTGCCAGCAGTTTATATTCAGCGGTCGGGGAGCTGTTTTTT
-,-,TRBJ2-3,TRBV18,CASSPNRDTQYF,TGTGCCAGCTCTCCTAACCGCGATACGCAGTATTTT
TRBD1,few,TRBJ1-5,TRBV19,CASSTRGQMGSNQPQHF,TGTGCCAGTAGTACCCGGGGACAGATGGGTAGCAATCAGCCCCAGCATTTT
TRBD2,-,TRBJ2-1,TRBV27,CASSPSGVDNEQFF,TGTGCCAGCAGCCCGAGCGGGGTTGACAATGAGCAGTTCTTC
-,-,TRBJ2-1,TRBV2,CATRGSSYNEQFF,TGTGCCACCCGGGGGAGCTCCTACAATGAGCAGTTCTTC
-,once,TRBJ1-1,TRBV19,CASSTLTDMNTEAFF,TGTGCCAGTAGTACTCTGACAGATATGAACACTGAAGCTTTCTTT
-,-,TRBJ2-5,TRBV20-1,CSVGTTETQYF,TGCAGTGTTGGGACAACAGAGACCCAGTACTTC
-,few,TRBJ1-1,TRBV29-1,CSVAPTGLNTEAFF,TGCAGCGTTGCTCCTACAGGATTGAACACTGAAGCTTTCTTT